Listed below are T cell receptor beta chains from one sample, sequenced in a study of T-cell memory formation after mild COVID-19. TCRdb itself ran the 5' RACE reads through MiXCR, one entry per CDR3 protein. The data contain tens of thousands of distinct CDR3 sequences, over 6.5% of them seen just once; the ten biggest clones take up roughly 0.79%. Material for sequencing was PBMCs or a T cell subset sorted from them (not recorded which). All receptors derive from an adult who had mild COVID-19 (a few samples of this study predate the infection). Cell type and time point are not known. Each CDR3 is given with its conserved first and last residue. A D gene is named only where the DNA matches it firmly. For some rows the clone size is stated as once, few or many, or as a class when expanded; others skip it.

.,TRBV2,TRBJ1-5,.,TGTGCCAGCAGTGTACAGCTGGGCAATCAGCCCCAGCATTTT,CASSVQLGNQPQHF
TRBD1,TRBV5-4,TRBJ2-7,few,TGTGCCAGCACTCAATCGGACAGGGGCCTCTACGAGCAGTACTTC,CASTQSDRGLYEQYF
.,TRBV9,TRBJ2-2,many,TGTGCCAGCAGCGTAGGTGTCTCCGGGGAGCTGTTTTTT,CASSVGVSGELFF
.,TRBV7-2,TRBJ2-7,many,TGTGCCAGCAGGCAGGGTAGCTCCTACGAGCAGTACTTC,CASRQGSSYEQYF
.,TRBV13,TRBJ2-3,many,TGTGCCAGCAGCCCTTCAGGTAGCACAGATACGCAGTATTTT,CASSPSGSTDTQYF
.,TRBV5-4,TRBJ2-3,many,TGTGCCAGCAGCGGACCGGGGGGCGCCTCTAGCACAGATACGCAGTATTTT,CASSGPGGASSTDTQYF
.,TRBV19,TRBJ2-5,few,TGTGCCAGTAGTATATTTCAGGGGATGGCCCAGGAGACCCAGTACTTC,CASSIFQGMAQETQYF
.,TRBV10-3,TRBJ2-3,many,TGTGCCATCAGTCCGACTATGACAGATACGCAGTATTTT,CAISPTMTDTQYF
.,TRBV6-1,TRBJ1-6,.,TGTGCCAGCCTGGACACGGGGAATTCACCCCTCCACTTT,CASLDTGNSPLHF
.,TRBV5-1,TRBJ1-2,many,TGCGCCAGCAGCCCCCAAGGACCTAACTATGGCTACACCTTC,CASSPQGPNYGYTF
.,TRBV10-3,TRBJ2-7,many,TGTGCCATCAGTGAATTTGGCTCCTCCTACGAGCAGTACTTC,CAISEFGSSYEQYF
TRBD1,TRBV2,TRBJ2-3,few,TGTGCCAGCAGTGCGGGACAGGGGGCCCGGGGGAGCACAGATACGCAGTATTTT,CASSAGQGARGSTDTQYF
.,TRBV3-1,TRBJ2-4,.,TGTGCCAGCAGTGAGATCAGCGGAAAAAACATTCAGTACTTC,CASSEISGKNIQYF
.,TRBV29-1,TRBJ2-3,.,TGCAGCGTTGAAGGACTTCCAGATACGCAGTATTTT,CSVEGLPDTQYF
TRBD1,TRBV5-6,TRBJ2-6,few,TGTGCCAGCAGCTTGTTTACAGGGGGAGGATCTGGGGCCAACGTCCTGACTTTC,CASSLFTGGGSGANVLTF
.,TRBV12-3/TRBV12-4,TRBJ2-3,many,TGTGCCAGCAAGAGCCAGGGCACAGATACGCAGTATTTT,CASKSQGTDTQYF
.,TRBV11-2,TRBJ2-5,.,TGTGCCAGCAGCTTATCCGGTCTAGAAGAGACCCAGTACTTC,CASSLSGLEETQYF
.,TRBV6-4,TRBJ2-2,.,TGTGCCAGCAGTGTTCAAGGGAACACCGGGGAGCTGTTTTTT,CASSVQGNTGELFF
.,TRBV10-3,TRBJ2-7,few,TGTGCCATCAGTGAATACGGCTCCTACGAGCAGTACTTC,CAISEYGSYEQYF
.,TRBV18,TRBJ2-7,many,TGTGCCAGCTCACCACAAAAGGACTCCTACGAGCAGTACTTC,CASSPQKDSYEQYF
.,TRBV15,TRBJ1-1,.,TGTGCCACCGCGGAGGGGGGGCGAACCTACACTGAAGCTTTCTTT,CATAEGGRTYTEAFF
.,TRBV6-5,TRBJ1-2,.,TGTGCCAGCAGCCCCACAGGGTCGGTGGGCAACTATGGCTACACCTTC,CASSPTGSVGNYGYTF
.,TRBV5-1,TRBJ2-1,many,TGCGCCAGTAACCTCAGCCCGGGAGTAGGGGACAATGAGCAGTTCTTC,CASNLSPGVGDNEQFF
.,TRBV10-3,TRBJ2-5,few,TGTGCCATCAGTGAGTCGAAACAACTCCAAGAGACCCAGTACTTC,CAISESKQLQETQYF
TRBD2,TRBV20-1,TRBJ2-7,many,TGCAGTGCTAGGGGGGCCCTTACTAGCGGGAGTTCCTACGAGCAGTACTTC,CSARGALTSGSSYEQYF
.,TRBV12-3/TRBV12-4,TRBJ1-6,many,TGTGCCAGCAGTTTGGCAGGCAGAACGAATTCACCCCTCCACTTT,CASSLAGRTNSPLHF